This T cell receptor (beta chain) stems from a study of T cells after yellow fever vaccination. Study outcomes and limitations: Overall, a small share of clonotypes was seen in both CD4 and CD8 compartments.

TCRdb re-called the 5' RACE reads through MiXCR, storing one row per CDR3 protein. The table records around 260,000 distinct CDR3 sequences, approximately 5.2% of them present only once. This clonotype has ten or more counts. Its antigen is unknown. The CDR3 is made up of 13 amino acids. Germline V gives CDR1 SGHRS, CDR2 YFSETQ. Deletions cut 0 bases from V and 8 bases from J, with 9 bases between. The rearrangement links TRBV5-1 to TRBJ2-1; D not certain. The specimen was CD4+ T cells sorted from PBMCs, collected on the day of the yellow fever booster vaccination. This TCR derives from a man between 18 and 29 years old who received the YFV17D yellow fever vaccine. The CDR3: CASSLESVDEQFF. CDR3 in DNA: TGCGCCAGCAGCTTGGAAAGCGTCGATGAGCAGTTCTTC.